The 12 T cell receptor beta chains reported below all come from one sample, sequenced in a study of shared clonotypes between healthy human individuals. Sequencing used immunoSEQ multiplex PCR; TCRdb keeps in-frame clones, though not all of them. The sample lists roughly 680,000 clones; roughly 72% were seen once. The sequenced material came from memory CD4+ T cells sorted from blood. Subset denoted: CD45RA-negative fraction. The receptors were gathered from a woman under 40 in good health.

The genes are TRBV30 and TRBJ2-5; 7 bases line up with TRBD1. V shed 8 bases, J shed 11 bases, and the junction held 20 bases outside the gene matches. Germline CDR1 is GTSNPN and CDR2 is SVGIG (reference sequence). The CDR3 has 14 amino acids. DNA for the CDR3: TGTGCCGTTGACAGGGCGGAATTCCTAGGGGAGCAGTACTTC. Protein sequence: CAVDRAEFLGEQYF.

This clone has a handful of counts. DNA of the CDR3: TGTGCCAGCAGCAGTCGCGGATACTACGAGCAGTACTTC. It yields the protein CASSSRGYYEQYF. The gene calls are TRBV7-2 and TRBJ2-7; unclear D gene. This CDR3 is 13 amino acids long. The V and J ends lost 5 bases and 3 bases respectively, with 11 bases between them. The germline V gene has CDR1 SGHTA and CDR2 FQGNSA. The variable domain in full, completed from reference TRBV7-2 and TRBJ2-7, reads GAGVSQSPSNKVTEKGKDVELRCDPISGHTALYWYRQSLGQGLEFLIYFQGNSAPDKSGLPSDRFSAERTGGSVSTLTIQRTQQEDSAVYLCASSSRGYYEQYFGPGTRLTVT.

The chain links TRBV5-1 to TRBJ2-1; D possibly corresponds to TRBD2 (6 bases). This CDR3 has 14 residues. V was clipped by 0 bases and J by 7 bases, with 11 bases between them. The germline V gene encodes CDR1 SGHRS and CDR2 YFSETQ. The CDR3 DNA reads as TGCGCCAGCAGCTTGGCACTAGCTTCTAATGAGCAGTTCTTC. Amino acid sequence: CASSLALASNEQFF.

This chain joins TRBV27 and TRBJ1-1, with a possible D match to TRBD1 (6 bases). The CDR3 contains 14 residues. Trimming removed 6 bases from V and 4 bases from J, with 15 bases in between. The germline gives CDR1 MNHEY, CDR2 SMNVEV (reference sequence). The CDR3: CASRPWGRGTEAFF. CDR3 bases: TGTGCCAGCAGGCCGTGGGGGCGGGGCACTGAAGCTTTCTTT.

The chain is built from TRBV7-2 and TRBJ2-3; D call uncertain. CDR3 length equals 13 residues. Germline V gene lookup returns CDR1 SGHTA and CDR2 FQGNSA. The V end lost 6 bases, the J end lost 2 bases, and 9 bases lay between the germline ends. The CDR3: CASRSDSTDTQYF. CDR3 nucleotides: TGTGCCAGCAGGTCTGACTCCACAGATACGCAGTATTTT.

This clone was picked up a small number of times. At the DNA level, this CDR3 is encoded by other sequences in the same sample as well. The J gene is TRBJ1-2, the V gene TRBV20-1; D not resolved. The germline gives CDR1 DFQATT, CDR2 SNEGSKA (reference sequence). Trimming shortened V by 5 bases and J by 4 bases, and 5 bases separated the two germline ends. This CDR3 is built from 10 residues. CDR3 protein: CSAFRYGYTF. Written as DNA, the CDR3 is TGCAGTGCTTTTCGCTATGGCTACACCTTC.

The chain joins TRBV4-1 to TRBJ2-7; TRBD2 agrees at 8 bases. The germline V gene encodes CDR1 MGHRA and CDR2 YSYEKL. The V gene end was trimmed by 6 bases and the J gene end by 1 base; junction bases not matched to a gene: 8. The CDR3 has 15 residues. The CDR3, as DNA: TGCGCCAGCAGTCCAACCCCGGGAGGGTCCTACGAGCAGTACTTC. Translated, it gives CASSPTPGGSYEQYF.

The V and J genes are TRBV1 and TRBJ2-3; whether TRBD2, the table's D call, matches the DNA was not checked. TRBV1 is an annotated pseudogene. The CDR3 spans 18 residues. CDR3 protein: CTSSQGVGSGRALDTQYF. In nucleotides, the CDR3 is TGCACCAGCAGCCAAGGAGTGGGTAGCGGGAGGGCCTTAGATACGCAGTATTTT.

The V call is TRBV28, the J call TRBJ1-5; D ambiguous. The V end was cut by 4 bases, the J end by 0 bases, with 7 bases between. Germline-derived CDR1 and CDR2 are MDHEN and SYDVKM. The CDR3 loop spans 14 amino acids. The CDR3 loop is CASSSMYSNQPQHF. Written as DNA, the CDR3 is TGTGCCAGCAGTTCGATGTATAGCAATCAGCCCCAGCATTTT.

This clone showed up just a few times. The chain is built from TRBV28 and TRBJ1-5, with D maybe TRBD1 (6 bases). The CDR3 is made up of 15 amino acids. The V end lost 10 bases, the J end lost 3 bases, and 19 bases lay between the germline ends. Germline lookup yields CDR1 MDHEN and CDR2 SYDVKM. The CDR3 reads CAITDRNFNNQPQHF. CDR3 nucleotides: TGTGCCATCACGGACAGAAATTTTAACAATCAGCCCCAGCATTTT.

This clone was counted only a few times. CDR3 region: CASSDARDTGNTIYF. For the CDR3, the DNA is TGTGCCAGCAGTGACGCCCGGGACACTGGAAACACCATATATTTT. J is TRBJ1-3 and V is TRBV28; D is perhaps TRBD1 (6 bases). CDR3 size: 15 residues. Germline V CDR1 and CDR2: MDHEN, SYDVKM. The germline V and J ends were trimmed by 5 bases and 2 bases, with 13 bases remaining between them.

This clone was seen more than once but under ten times. The chain couples TRBV11-2 to TRBJ2-1; 8 bases align to TRBD1. Trimming cost V 6 bases and J 7 bases; bases outside gene matches: 14. Per germline, CDR1 SGHAT and CDR2 FQNNGV. CDR3 length equals 16 residues. CDR3 loop: CASRGDNRGARNEQFF. DNA for the CDR3: TGTGCCAGCAGAGGGGACAACAGGGGGGCGAGAAATGAGCAGTTCTTC.